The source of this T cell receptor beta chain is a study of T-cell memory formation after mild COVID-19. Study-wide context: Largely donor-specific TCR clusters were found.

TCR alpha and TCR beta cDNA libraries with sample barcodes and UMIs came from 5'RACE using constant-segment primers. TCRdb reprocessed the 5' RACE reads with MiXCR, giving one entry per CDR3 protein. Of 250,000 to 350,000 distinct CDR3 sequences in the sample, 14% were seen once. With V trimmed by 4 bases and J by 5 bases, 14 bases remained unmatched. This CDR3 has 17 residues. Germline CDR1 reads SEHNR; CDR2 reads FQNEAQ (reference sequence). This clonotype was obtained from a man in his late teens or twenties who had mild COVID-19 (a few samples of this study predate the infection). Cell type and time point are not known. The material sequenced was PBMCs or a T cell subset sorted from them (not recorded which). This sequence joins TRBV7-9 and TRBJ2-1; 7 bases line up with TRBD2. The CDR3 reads CASSSLPGTTDDNEQFF. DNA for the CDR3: TGTGCCAGCAGCTCCTTACCCGGGACTACTGACGACAATGAGCAGTTCTTC.